This T cell receptor (beta chain) was identified in a study of T cell repertoires in cytomegalovirus infection (dated by TCRdb to between 2019 and 2020). Looking at the study overall: The HLA type of each donor mattered for the analysis, because public TCR beta signatures pointed to carriage of CMV infection along with the matching HLA type. Beyond this particular receptor, the publication reports: In both this cohort and an independent cohort of 352 donors, the cumulative frequency of public TCR beta family members distinguished carriers of CMV infection plus the relevant HLA type. The ex vivo response was dominated by HLA-C-restricted CMV-specific TCR beta clonotypes, which also provided the single most frequent clonotype in two of eight donors.

This clonotype showed up just a few times. Its antigen remains undetermined. Base qualities are not provided; no much larger clone lies one nucleotide away. CDR3 length: 16 amino acids, cysteine to phenylalanine. Just the 48-base CDR3 DNA is kept, in frame starting at base 1. V lost 0 bases and J lost 2 bases; the stretch between them is 12 bases long. The germline V gene yields LGHNA for CDR1 and YSLEER for CDR2. Sequencing instrument: Illumina HiSeq 1500. The public sequencing data were trimmed at Q25 with fastp and processed into clonotypes with MiXCR by TCRdb, which kept only in-frame beta chains. Here each entry gathers all rows of one CDR3 protein and keeps the most common genes and DNA. This sample is represented by roughly 600,000 distinct CDR3 sequences; 20% to 25% of them were singletons. Of the sample, less than 10% falls within the top ten clones.

Recombination joined TRBV4-3 with TRBJ2-3; too little of a D gene remains to name it. Sequenced: CD8+ T cells from PBMCs. The TCR originated in a human donor in good health (CMV status not recorded). Some clones in this sample may be carry-over from other donors' samples. The bases are TGCGCCAGCAGCCAAGATATGGGATTTCCCACAGATACGCAGTATTTT. Its translation reads: CASSQDMGFPTDTQYF.